These 5 T cell receptor beta chains came from one sample sequenced in a study of CD8+CD57+ T cells in acquired aplastic anemia. All patients picked for sequencing had shown, by flow cytometry, an expansion of CD8+CD57+ cells. Profiling that covered TCR beta VDJ and CDR3 relied on genomic DNA as its template. Using its own MiXCR run on the reads, TCRdb lists one record per CDR3 protein. The top ten hold approximately 12% of the sample, which has 150,000 or so distinct CDR3 sequences, approximately 52% seen once. Sequenced: sorted CD4+, CD8+, or CD8+CD57+ T cells (not recorded which) from PBMCs. The receptors were gathered from a human donor with aplastic anemia.

The V call is TRBV20-1, the J call TRBJ2-3; a possible D gene is TRBD2 (6 bases). The CDR3 is 15 residues long. Between the trimmed V and J ends, which lost 6 bases and 0 bases, there was a span of 16 bases. Germline CDR1 reads DFQATT; CDR2 reads SNEGSKA (reference sequence). Here the CDR3 DNA reads TGCAGTGCAAGCAGACTGACTAGTAGCACAGATACGCAGTATTTT. Amino acid sequence: CSASRLTSSTDTQYF.

This clonotype was seen many times. The V call is TRBV6-1, the J call TRBJ2-7, with a weak D call TRBD1 (6 bases). Trimming cost V 3 bases and J 3 bases, with 9 bases left between them. Germline lookup yields CDR1 MNHNS and CDR2 SASEGT. This CDR3 is built from 13 residues. CDR3 sequence (DNA): TGTGCCAGCAGTGATGGACAGTTCTACGAGCAGTACTTC. It codes for CASSDGQFYEQYF.

This clonotype was recorded at least ten times. The CDR3 nucleotides read TGTGCCAGTACCCCGAGGGGGCGGACTGGGGCCAACGTCCTGACTTTC. It translates to CASTPRGRTGANVLTF. The J gene is TRBJ2-6, the V gene TRBV19; TRBD1 aligns across 7 bases. V gave up 7 bases and J gave up 2 bases; unmatched junction bases: 8. The CDR3 length is 16 residues. The germline V gene has CDR1 LNHDA and CDR2 SQIVND (reference sequence).

As for this clonotype: A much larger clone differs from this one at a single base, so this may be a read error. V is TRBV11-2 and J is TRBJ1-3; maybe TRBD1 (6 bases). Germline CDR1 and CDR2: SGHAT and FQNNGV. The CDR3 consists of 19 residues. CDR3 residues: CASSSRRTETFVSGNAIYF. CDR3 nucleotides: TGTGCCAGCAGCTCCAGAAGGACAGAAACATTTGTCTCTGGAAACGCCATATATTTT.

The gene calls are TRBV9 and TRBJ1-1, with 7 bases fitting TRBD1. CDR3 size: 14 residues. V shed 4 bases, J shed 7 bases, and the junction held 10 bases outside the gene matches. CDR1 is SGDLS, CDR2 YYNGEE, per germline. In DNA, the CDR3 is TGTGCCAGCAGCCCAGGACAGGTTGACGGTGAAGCTTTCTTT. Amino acids: CASSPGQVDGEAFF. The variable domain in full, completed from reference TRBV9 and TRBJ1-1, reads DSGVTQTPKHLITATGQRVTLRCSPRSGDLSVYWYQQSLDQGLQFLIQYYNGEERAKGNILERFSAQQFPDLHSELNLSSLELGDSALYFCASSPGQVDGEAFFGQGTRLTVV.